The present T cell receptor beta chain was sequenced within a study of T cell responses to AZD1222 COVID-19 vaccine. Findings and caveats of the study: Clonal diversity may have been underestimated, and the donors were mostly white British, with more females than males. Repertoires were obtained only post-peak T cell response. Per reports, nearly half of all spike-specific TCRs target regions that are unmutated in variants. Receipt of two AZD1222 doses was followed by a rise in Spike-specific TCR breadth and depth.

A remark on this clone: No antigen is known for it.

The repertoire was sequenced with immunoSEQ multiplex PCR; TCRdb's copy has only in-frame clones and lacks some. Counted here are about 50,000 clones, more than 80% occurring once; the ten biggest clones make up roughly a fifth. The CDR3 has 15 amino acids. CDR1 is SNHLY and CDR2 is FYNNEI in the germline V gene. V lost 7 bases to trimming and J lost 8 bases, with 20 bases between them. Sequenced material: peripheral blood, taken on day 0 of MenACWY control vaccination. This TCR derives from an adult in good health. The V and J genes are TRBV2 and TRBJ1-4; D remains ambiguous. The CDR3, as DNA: TGTGCCAGCAAAAGGTTAGAGGGAGATGGAGAAAAACTGTTTTTT. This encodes CASKRLEGDGEKLFF.